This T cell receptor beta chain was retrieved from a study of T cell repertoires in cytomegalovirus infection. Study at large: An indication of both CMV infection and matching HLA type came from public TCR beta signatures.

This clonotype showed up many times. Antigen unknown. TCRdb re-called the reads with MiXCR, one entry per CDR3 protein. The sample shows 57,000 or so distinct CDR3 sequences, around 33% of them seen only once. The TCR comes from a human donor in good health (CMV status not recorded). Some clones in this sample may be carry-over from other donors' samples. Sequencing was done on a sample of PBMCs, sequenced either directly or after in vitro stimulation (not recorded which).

The CDR3 loop reads CASSLRVSRGSTDTQYF. The CDR3 DNA is TGTGCCAGCAGCTTACGGGTCTCGCGGGGATCGACAGATACGCAGTATTTT. J is TRBJ2-3 and V is TRBV7-2, with D perhaps matching TRBD2 (6 bases). Trimming pared 2 bases from V and 3 bases from J, leaving 18 bases between. The CDR3 length is 17 residues. Germline assignment: CDR1 SGHTA and CDR2 FQGNSA.